A single sample is the source of the 9 T cell receptor beta chains below, sequenced in a study of T-cell memory formation after mild COVID-19. Via MiXCR, TCRdb re-called the 5' RACE reads, giving one row per CDR3 protein. The sample has more than 85,000 distinct CDR3 sequences; 11% are singletons. The sequencing input was PBMCs or a T cell subset sorted from them (not recorded which). These receptors were taken from a man between 18 and 29 years old who had mild COVID-19 (a few samples of this study predate the infection). Cell type and time point are not known.

The chain uses TRBV9 and TRBJ2-5, with a tentative D call TRBD2 (6 bases). The CDR3 runs to 18 residues. The germline V gene encodes CDR1 SGDLS and CDR2 YYNGEE. Trimming cost V 0 bases and J 1 base, with 19 bases left between them. As DNA, the CDR3 is TGTGCCAGCAGCGTAGGGATACCGGGGGATGCGCCCCAAGAGACCCAGTACTTC. Its translation is CASSVGIPGDAPQETQYF.

The table lists this clonotype with a few counts. The V gene is TRBV6-2 or TRBV6-3, the J gene TRBJ2-2; maybe TRBD2 (5 bases). Germline V lookup: CDR1 MNHEY, CDR2 SVGEGT. CDR3 length: 13 amino acids. V was shortened by 3 bases and J by 5 bases, with 7 bases between the two germline ends. CDR3 loop: CASSYLATGELFF. CDR3 nucleotides: TGTGCCAGCAGTTATCTAGCAACCGGGGAGCTGTTTTTT.

This chain uses TRBV4-1 with TRBJ1-2; 11 nucleotides line up with TRBD1. This CDR3 is 15 amino acids long. V was clipped by 5 bases and J by 6 bases; unmatched bases: 8. CDR1 and CDR2 (germline): MGHRA, YSYEKL. CDR3: CASSRTGGTADGYTF. In nucleotides, the CDR3 is TGCGCCAGCAGCAGGACAGGGGGCACGGCGGATGGCTACACCTTC.

This clonotype was detected a few times. The V gene is TRBV15, the J gene TRBJ2-2, with D tentatively TRBD2 (5 bases). Per the germline V gene, CDR1 is LNHNV and CDR2 is YYDKDF (reference sequence). The CDR3 runs 14 residues. The V end lost 3 bases, the J end lost 2 bases, and 7 bases lay between the germline ends. For the CDR3, the DNA is TGTGCCACCAGCAGTCGGGGAAACACCGGGGAGCTGTTTTTT. It specifies CATSSRGNTGELFF.

This clonotype showed up just a few times. V is TRBV7-3 and J is TRBJ2-5; a possible D gene is TRBD2 (6 bases). Looked up from germline, CDR1 is SGHTA and CDR2 is FQGTGA. V was shortened by 0 bases and J by 7 bases, with 18 bases between the two germline ends. This CDR3 has 16 amino acids. This CDR3 reads CASSLTGYSGRGTQYF. The CDR3 DNA reads as TGTGCCAGCAGCTTAACGGGCTACAGCGGGCGTGGGACCCAGTACTTC.

This clonotype was seen a few times. The chain uses TRBV11-2 and TRBJ2-7, with D hard to call. V was trimmed by 5 bases and J by 2 bases, leaving 16 bases between them. The CDR3 contains 15 residues. From germline, CDR1 is SGHAT and CDR2 FQNNGV. The DNA of the CDR3 is TGTGCCAGCAGCCCCACCGACATATACCCCTACGAGCAGTACGTC. Translated: CASSPTDIYPYEQYV.

This chain connects TRBV10-3 to TRBJ2-7, with TRBD2 identical over 13 bases. Looked up from germline, CDR1 is ENHRY and CDR2 is SYGVKD. This CDR3 comprises 12 residues. The V and J ends lost 8 bases and 7 bases, in that order; junction bases with no gene match: 2. CDR3 nucleotide sequence: TGTGCCATCGGACTAGCGGGGGTGGAGCAGTACTTC. Translating gives CAIGLAGVEQYF.

Ten or more counts support this clonotype. The rearrangement uses TRBV30 and TRBJ1-2; TRBD1 is a possible D gene (5 bases). The CDR3 is 17 residues long. CDR1 GTSNPN and CDR2 SVGIG come from the germline V gene (reference sequence). The germline V and J ends were trimmed by 0 bases and 0 bases, with 17 bases remaining between them. The CDR3 here is CAWSVLDSEFSNYGYTF. CDR3 in DNA: TGTGCCTGGAGTGTACTCGACAGCGAGTTTTCTAACTATGGCTACACCTTC.

The table lists this clonotype with a few counts. The chain uses TRBV20-1 and TRBJ2-1; 9 nucleotides match TRBD1. CDR1 is DFQATT and CDR2 is SNEGSKA in the germline V gene (reference sequence). Germline trimming cut 3 bases from V and 4 bases from J; bases unmatched to any gene: 7. The CDR3 spans 15 residues. Written as DNA, the CDR3 is TGCAGTGCTAGGGATGGACAGGGGCCTTACAATGAGCAGTTCTTC. Its protein is CSARDGQGPYNEQFF.